This T cell receptor beta chain is drawn from a study of TIL therapy for anti-PD-1-resistant metastatic lung cancer. The overall study: Most patients had lung adenocarcinoma; a few tumors were EGFR-mutant, two ALK-rearranged; half smoked currently or formerly.

Time point: pre-treatment sample, taken before nivolumab and TIL therapy. The tumor samples were excised metastases, mostly pleural nodules or supraclavicular lymph nodes. Patients then received nivolumab; progressors got lymphodepletion, TIL and IL-2. Study results and caveats: Many TIL product clones were absent from baseline tumor, suggesting clonal contraction.

As for this clone: The antigen remains unidentified.

Sequencing used immunoSEQ v3. Each library reached around 1.9 million read pairs, or 5-6 million at deep level. Some clones are missing from TCRdb's copy, which holds only in-frame ones; the method was immunoSEQ multiplex PCR. The sample lists roughly 92,000 clones; approximately 65% were seen once. The sequence derives from a person aged 25-79 years with non-small cell lung cancer. The specimen comprised tumor tissue, sampled at baseline.

Written as DNA, the CDR3 is TGTGCCAGCTCACCCATTGAATACAATGAGCAGTTCTTC. Residues: CASSPIEYNEQFF. The V call is TRBV18, the J call TRBJ2-1; no reliable D call. The CDR3 loop spans 13 amino acids. Trimming shortened V by 3 bases and J by 4 bases, and 7 bases separated the two germline ends. Germline CDR1 reads KGHSH; CDR2 reads LQKENI.